This T cell receptor beta chain comes out of a study of Graves' ophthalmopathy and Graves' hyperthyroidism. The ends were cut back, 2 bases at V and 0 bases at J, with 4 bases in the middle. The CDR3 spans 13 residues. CDR1 and CDR2 from the germline V gene are LNHDA and SQIVND (reference sequence). This clonotype was detected ten times or more. Amplification targeted the TCR beta CDR3 regions, with RNA transcripts as the source material. RT-PCR was first run with HTBI primers, then multiplex PCR in a second round. TCRdb used MiXCR to reprocess the multiplex PCR reads, holding one entry per CDR3 protein. The table lists 500,000 to 600,000 distinct CDR3 sequences, under 45% of them singletons, with over 3.5% in the top ten.

Sequenced sample: peripheral blood or thyroid tissue (not recorded which). The sequence was collected from an adult man with Graves' hyperthyroidism. The chain carries TRBV19 and TRBJ1-1, with D unresolved. The CDR3 coding sequence is TGTGCCAGTAGTATAAAGGTGAACACTGAAGCTTTCTTT. Its translation is CASSIKVNTEAFF. The full variable domain, rest sourced from reference TRBV19 and TRBJ1-1, is DGGITQSPKYLFRKEGQNVTLSCEQNLNHDAMYWYRQDPGQGLRLIYYSQIVNDFQKGDIAEGYSVSREKKESFPLTVTSAQKNPTAFYLCASSIKVNTEAFFGQGTRLTVV.